This T cell receptor (beta chain) was documented in a study of vaccination and CD4 T cells after COVID-19. Overall study context: Recovered-phase convalescent patients showed SARS-CoV-2 positivity by nasal swab PCR; 9 or 10 were mild, one severe.

CDR3 length equals 18 residues. With 3 bases removed from V and 2 bases from J, the gap between germline ends came to 20 bases. Regarding treatment: roughly nine-day PBMC culture with coronavirus spike peptide pools or control peptides (ViraFEST assay). From the roughly 11-day cultures, CD4+ T cells were isolated by negative selection. Sequencing of the DNA from cultured CD4+ T cells was carried out with the Oncomine TCR Beta short-read assay. In TCRdb, the PCR reads were re-called with MiXCR into one record per CDR3 protein. This sample yields fewer than 9,000 distinct CDR3 sequences, of which about 51% are seen a single time; under 50% belongs to the top ten. In regard to this clonotype: Its antigen is as yet unknown.

The sequence came from a human donor who had recovered from COVID-19. The J gene is TRBJ2-4, the V gene TRBV23-1, with D possibly matching TRBD1 (5 bases). TRBV23-1 is noted as an ORF with a role that remains uncertain. Sequencing was done on a sample of CD4+ T cells from blood, cultured in vitro. CDR3 sequence reads: CASSQPVGQGVTKNIQYF. The DNA of the CDR3 is TGCGCCAGCAGTCAGCCCGTCGGGCAGGGTGTGACCAAAAACATTCAGTACTTC.